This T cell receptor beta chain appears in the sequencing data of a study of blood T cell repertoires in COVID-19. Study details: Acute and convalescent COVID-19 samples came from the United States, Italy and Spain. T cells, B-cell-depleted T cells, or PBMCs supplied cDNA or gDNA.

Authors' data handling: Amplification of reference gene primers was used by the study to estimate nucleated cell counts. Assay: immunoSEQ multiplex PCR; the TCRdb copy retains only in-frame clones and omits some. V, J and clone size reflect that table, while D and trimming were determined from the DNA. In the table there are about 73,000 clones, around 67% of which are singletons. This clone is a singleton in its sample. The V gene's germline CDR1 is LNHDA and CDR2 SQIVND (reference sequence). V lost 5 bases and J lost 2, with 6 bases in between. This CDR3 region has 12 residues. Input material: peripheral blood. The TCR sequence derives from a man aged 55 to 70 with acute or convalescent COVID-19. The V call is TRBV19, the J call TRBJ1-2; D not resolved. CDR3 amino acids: CASSPGNYGYTF. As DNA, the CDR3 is TGTGCCAGTAGTCCAGGAAACTATGGCTACACCTTC.